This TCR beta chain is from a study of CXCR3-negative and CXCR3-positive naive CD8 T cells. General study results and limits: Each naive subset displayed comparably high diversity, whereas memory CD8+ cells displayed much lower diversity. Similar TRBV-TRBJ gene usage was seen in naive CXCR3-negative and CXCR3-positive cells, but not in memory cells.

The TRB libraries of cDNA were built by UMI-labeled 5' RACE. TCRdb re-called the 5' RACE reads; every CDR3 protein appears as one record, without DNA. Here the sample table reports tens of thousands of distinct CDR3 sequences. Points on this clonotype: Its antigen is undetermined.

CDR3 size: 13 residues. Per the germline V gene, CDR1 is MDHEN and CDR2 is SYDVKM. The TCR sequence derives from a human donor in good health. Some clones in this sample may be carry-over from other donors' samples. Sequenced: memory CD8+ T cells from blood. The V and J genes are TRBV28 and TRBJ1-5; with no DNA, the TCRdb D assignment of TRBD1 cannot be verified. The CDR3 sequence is CASSRSGVWTQHF.